This T cell receptor beta chain was identified during a study of molecular identifiers for immune sequencing clone quantification. The CDR3 runs 13 residues. The germline gives CDR1 MNHEY, CDR2 SMNVEV (reference sequence). V was shortened by 3 bases and J by 6 bases, with 9 bases between the two germline ends. Listed TCR primers, together with previously described methods, were used for the bulk TCR libraries. TCRdb processed the PCR reads anew with MiXCR; each CDR3 protein has one entry. The sample contains approximately 630,000 distinct CDR3 sequences, around 25% of which appear only once. Study conclusions and caveats: Highly expanded clone sizes could be underestimated by identical TCR molecules sharing a barcode. Clones above 20 RNA copies contained over 97% of effector molecules but under 1% of naive ones. Jurkat TCR RNA spiked in from one cell (amid roughly 970,000 naive cells) was reportedly detectable.

As concerns this clonotype: Antigen: not known. A much larger clonotype is one base distant, so this may be a read error.

The chain has TRBV27 and TRBJ1-5; D is unresolved. The specimen sequenced was naive CD8+ T cells from blood, with Jurkat cell RNA spiked in. The subset is: FACS-sorted CD8+CD4-CCR7+CD45RA+ naive T cells. The sequence was obtained from a human donor in good health. Some libraries in this study had Jurkat cell RNA spiked in. For the CDR3, the DNA is TGTGCCAGCAGTTTCTGCGCGAGTCAGCCCCAGCATTTT. Translated, it gives CASSFCASQPQHF.